This T cell receptor beta chain originates from a study of cytomegalovirus exposure and HLA in healthy donors. V was trimmed by 8 bases and J by 3 bases, leaving 8 bases between them. The CDR3 length is 12 residues. Germline V gene lookup returns CDR1 LNHDA and CDR2 SQIVND (reference sequence). In regard to this clone: Its antigen is unidentified.

It was with 60 Vbeta and 13 Jbeta primers that the PCR ran. Repertoires were generated with immunoSEQ multiplex PCR, while TCRdb's copy carries only in-frame clones and drops some. The sample includes 95,000 to 150,000 clones, 80% to 90% of them seen just once. General study results and limits: Some segments of the V type, notably TRBV6-2 and TRBV6-3, were excluded as indistinguishable. CMV serostatus was the only immune exposure information that was available.

This clonotype was obtained from a woman in her twenties or thirties in good health and CMV-seronegative. The V gene is TRBV19, the J gene TRBJ1-5; D is uncertain. Sequencing input: PBMCs. CDR3 amino acids: CASRRFNQPQHF. CDR3 nucleotide sequence: TGTGCCAGTCGGAGATTCAATCAGCCCCAGCATTTT.